The 16 T cell receptor beta chains below come from one sample, sequenced in a study of cytomegalovirus exposure and HLA in healthy donors. Profiling relied on immunoSEQ multiplex PCR, and the TCRdb table lists in-frame clones only, not all of them. This sample has 100,000 to 150,000 clones, with 94% found just once. Source material: PBMCs. These receptors originate from a woman between 18 and 29 years old in good health and CMV-seronegative.

This clone was counted a few times. The gene calls are TRBV5-1 and TRBJ2-1; TRBD2 agrees at 14 bases. Per the germline V gene, CDR1 is SGHRS and CDR2 is YFSETQ. The V gene end was trimmed by 2 bases and the J gene end by 9 bases; junction bases not matched to a gene: 13. CDR3 length: 18 residues. The DNA of the CDR3 is TGCGCCAGCAGCTTACTCGGGGGACTAGCGGGAGACGGGGGTGAGCAGTTCTTC. Amino acid sequence: CASSLLGGLAGDGGEQFF.

This chain joins TRBV27 and TRBJ2-2; no clear D gene. Germline-derived CDR1 and CDR2 are MNHEY and SMNVEV (reference sequence). V was trimmed by 4 bases and J by 1 base, leaving 7 bases between them. This CDR3 is 14 amino acids long. CDR3 sequence reads: CASSWSQNTGELFF. The CDR3 bases are TGTGCCAGCAGTTGGTCACAGAACACCGGGGAGCTGTTTTTT.

V usage is TRBV19 and J usage is TRBJ1-2; D ambiguous. CDR1 LNHDA and CDR2 SQIVND come from the germline V gene (reference sequence). V was cut by 3 bases and J by 3 bases, with 23 bases left in between. The CDR3 is 18 amino acids. CDR3 DNA: TGTGCCAGTAGTATCCCCTGGGTGGAACCCGCGGGAGACTATGGCTACACCTTC. It encodes CASSIPWVEPAGDYGYTF. The full variable domain, completed using reference TRBV19 and TRBJ1-2, is DGGITQSPKYLFRKEGQNVTLSCEQNLNHDAMYWYRQDPGQGLRLIYYSQIVNDFQKGDIAEGYSVSREKKESFPLTVTSAQKNPTAFYLCASSIPWVEPAGDYGYTFGSGTRLTVV.

The V call is TRBV28, the J call TRBJ1-5; D may be TRBD1 (6 bases). CDR1 MDHEN and CDR2 SYDVKM come from the germline V gene. The V end was cut by 2 bases, the J end by 7 bases, with 12 bases between. The CDR3 sequence is 14 residues long. CDR3 loop: CASSLLQGLQPQHF. The CDR3, as DNA: TGTGCCAGCAGTTTACTACAGGGTCTGCAGCCCCAGCATTTT.

The V and J genes are TRBV5-5 and TRBJ1-1, with D unclear. Between the trimmed V and J ends, which lost 1 base and 8 bases, there was a span of 15 bases. Per the germline V gene, CDR1 is SGHKS and CDR2 is YYEKEE (reference sequence). There are 14 residues in the CDR3. The CDR3 spells CASSLYKAGTEAFF. CDR3 sequence (DNA): TGTGCCAGCAGCTTGTACAAAGCAGGTACAGAAGCTTTCTTT.

The V gene is TRBV2, the J gene TRBJ1-1; D may be TRBD1 (5 bases). The CDR3 consists of 13 residues. From germline, CDR1 is SNHLY and CDR2 FYNNEI. Trimming removed 7 bases at V and 0 bases at J, with 9 bases between. This CDR3 is CASIKDMNTEAFF. CDR3 DNA: TGTGCCAGCATAAAGGACATGAACACTGAAGCTTTCTTT.

The CDR3 bases are TGTGCCAGCAGCTGGAAGCGGGGACAAAGGGACGGGGAGCTGTTTTTT. Residues: CASSWKRGQRDGELFF. The chain employs TRBV7-3 and TRBJ2-2, with D possibly matching TRBD2 (7 bases). This CDR3 region has 16 residues. Germline V CDR1 and CDR2: SGHTA, FQGTGA. V was cut by 4 bases and J by 7 bases, with 19 bases left in between.

The gene calls are TRBV4-1 and TRBJ1-1; no firm D call. Germline-derived CDR1 and CDR2 are MGHRA and YSYEKL. This CDR3 comprises 14 residues. Trimming took 0 bases from V and 6 from J, leaving 11 bases between them. CDR3 region: CASSQEMNGAEAFF. The CDR3 coding sequence is TGCGCCAGCAGCCAAGAGATGAACGGGGCTGAAGCTTTCTTT.

This rearrangement joins TRBV2 to TRBJ2-5; D might be TRBD1 (5 bases). This CDR3 contains 15 residues. Trimming pared 0 bases from V and 4 bases from J, leaving 12 bases between. CDR1 and CDR2 (germline): SNHLY, FYNNEI. CDR3 amino acids: CASSEARRQGETQYF. Written as DNA, the CDR3 is TGTGCCAGCAGTGAAGCCCGGCGTCAGGGAGAGACCCAGTACTTC. The complete variable domain, with remaining parts taken from reference TRBV2 and TRBJ2-5, reads EPEVTQTPSHQVTQMGQEVILRCVPISNHLYFYWYRQILGQKVEFLVSFYNNEISEKSEIFDDQFSVERPDGSNFTLKIRSTKLEDSAMYFCASSEARRQGETQYFGPGTRLLVL.

V gene TRBV27 combines with J gene TRBJ1-2, with D maybe TRBD1 (5 bases). Trimming pared 2 bases from V and 3 bases from J, leaving 13 bases between. Germline CDR1 and CDR2: MNHEY and SMNVEV (reference sequence). The CDR3 is 15 residues long. CDR3: CASSLGAGLHYGYTF. The CDR3, as DNA: TGTGCCAGCAGTTTAGGGGCAGGGCTGCACTATGGCTACACCTTC.

The chain couples TRBV6-5 to TRBJ2-7, with TRBD1 matching 7 bases. CDR1 and CDR2 (germline): MNHEY, SVGAGI. This CDR3 is 15 amino acids long. Trimming at V came to 0 bases and at J to 2 bases, leaving 4 bases not matched to a gene. The DNA of the CDR3 is TGTGCCAGCAGTTACTCGGCAGGGGGAACCTACGAGCAGTACTTC. It codes for CASSYSAGGTYEQYF.

This chain's CDR3 is CASSLRDSTTNEKLFF. The DNA for the CDR3 is TGTGCCAGCTCATTACGGGACTCAACAACTAATGAAAAACTGTTTTTT. This sequence joins TRBV18 and TRBJ1-4, with D possibly matching TRBD1 (5 bases). Germline CDR1 and CDR2: KGHSH and LQKENI. V was shortened by 5 bases and J by 0 bases, with 13 bases between the two germline ends. This CDR3 has 16 residues.

The rearrangement joins TRBV27 to TRBJ1-6; the match to TRBD1 covers 8 bases. Looked up from germline, CDR1 is MNHEY and CDR2 is SMNVEV (reference sequence). The CDR3 has 14 amino acids. J gave up 9 bases and V 3 bases, and 4 bases lay outside the gene matches. CDR3 protein: CASSFGQGFSPLHF. CDR3 coding DNA: TGTGCCAGCAGTTTCGGACAGGGCTTTTCACCCCTCCACTTT.

The DNA for the CDR3 is TGTGCCAGCAGCCCCGACAGGACCGTCTCCTACGAGCAGTACTTC. Protein product: CASSPDRTVSYEQYF. The V call is TRBV5-5, the J call TRBJ2-7, with D perhaps matching TRBD1 (6 bases). V shed 4 bases and J shed 0 bases, with 14 bases lying between them. This CDR3 region has 15 residues. The germline CDR1 and CDR2 sequences are SGHKS and YYEKEE (reference sequence).

The V and J genes are TRBV30 and TRBJ2-7, with TRBD1 matching 8 bases. Germline V gene sequence: CDR1 GTSNPN, CDR2 SVGIG (reference sequence). J gave up 3 bases and V 1 base, and 5 bases lay outside the gene matches. This CDR3 contains 14 residues. The CDR3 DNA reads TGTGCCTGGAGTGGGGGGACAGGAAGCTACGAGCAGTACTTC. This encodes CAWSGGTGSYEQYF.

The rearrangement uses TRBV28 and TRBJ1-5; 7 bases map to TRBD1. The length of the CDR3 is 14 residues. Germline V gene data show CDR1 as MDHEN and CDR2 as SYDVKM. V shed 6 bases and J 4 bases; nucleotides not matched to a gene: 6. In DNA, the CDR3 is TGTGCCAGCAGGTGGGACAGTGGGAATCAGCCCCAGCATTTT. The encoded protein is CASRWDSGNQPQHF.